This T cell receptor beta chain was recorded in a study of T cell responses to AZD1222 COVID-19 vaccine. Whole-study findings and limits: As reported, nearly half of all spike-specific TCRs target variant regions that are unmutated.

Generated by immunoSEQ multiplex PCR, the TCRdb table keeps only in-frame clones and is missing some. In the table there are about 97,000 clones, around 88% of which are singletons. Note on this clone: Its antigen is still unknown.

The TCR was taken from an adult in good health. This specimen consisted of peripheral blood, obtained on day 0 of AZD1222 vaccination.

Here the CDR3 reads CASSYSVAGAYEQYF. The CDR3 bases are TGTGCCAGCAGTTACTCGGTAGCGGGAGCCTACGAGCAGTACTTC. The V call is TRBV6-5, the J call TRBJ2-7; 9 positions match TRBD2. Germline lookup yields CDR1 MNHEY and CDR2 SVGAGI. The CDR3 is 15 residues long. The V segment lost 0 bases and the J segment 2 bases; nucleotides outside the gene matches: 2.